This TCR beta chain was profiled in a study of blood T cells in healthy people across ages. Germline V lookup: CDR1 SGHTA, CDR2 FQGNSA. The CDR3 has 16 residues. V shed 2 bases and J 2 bases; nucleotides not matched to a gene: 5. PCR was performed a second time for about 7 to 11 cycles using a sample-barcoded 5' primer and a J-beta primer mix. The study obtained at least 3 million CDR3-containing paired-end reads from every sample. TCRdb redid the calling of the 5' RACE reads with MiXCR, one entry per CDR3 protein. The table includes 650,000 to 1,000,000 distinct CDR3 sequences, 30% to 45% detected once.

Material: blood. The V and J genes are TRBV7-2 and TRBJ1-5; 8 bases map to TRBD1. This sequence originates from a man aged 18-30 years in good health. CDR3 DNA sequence: TGTGCCAGCAGCTTATTCCCGGACAGGGGCAATCAGCCCCAGCATTTT. Its translation is CASSLFPDRGNQPQHF.